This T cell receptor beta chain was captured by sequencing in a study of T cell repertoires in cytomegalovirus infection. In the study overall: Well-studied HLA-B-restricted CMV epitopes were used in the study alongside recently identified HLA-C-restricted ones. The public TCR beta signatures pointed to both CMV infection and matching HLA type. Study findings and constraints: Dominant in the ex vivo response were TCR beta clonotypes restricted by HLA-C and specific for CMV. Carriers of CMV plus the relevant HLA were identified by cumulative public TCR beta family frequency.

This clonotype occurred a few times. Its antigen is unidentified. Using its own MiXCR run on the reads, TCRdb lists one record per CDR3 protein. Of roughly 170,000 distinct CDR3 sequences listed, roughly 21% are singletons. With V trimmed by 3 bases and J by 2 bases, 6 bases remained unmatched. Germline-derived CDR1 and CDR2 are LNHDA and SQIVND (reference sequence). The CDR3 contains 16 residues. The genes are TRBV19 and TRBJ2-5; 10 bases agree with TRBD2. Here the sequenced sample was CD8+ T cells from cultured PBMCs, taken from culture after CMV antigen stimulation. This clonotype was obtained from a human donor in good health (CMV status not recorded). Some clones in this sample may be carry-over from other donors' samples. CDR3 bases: TGTGCCAGTAGTATTCGGCTAGCGGGGGAGCAAGAGACCCAGTACTTC. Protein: CASSIRLAGEQETQYF.